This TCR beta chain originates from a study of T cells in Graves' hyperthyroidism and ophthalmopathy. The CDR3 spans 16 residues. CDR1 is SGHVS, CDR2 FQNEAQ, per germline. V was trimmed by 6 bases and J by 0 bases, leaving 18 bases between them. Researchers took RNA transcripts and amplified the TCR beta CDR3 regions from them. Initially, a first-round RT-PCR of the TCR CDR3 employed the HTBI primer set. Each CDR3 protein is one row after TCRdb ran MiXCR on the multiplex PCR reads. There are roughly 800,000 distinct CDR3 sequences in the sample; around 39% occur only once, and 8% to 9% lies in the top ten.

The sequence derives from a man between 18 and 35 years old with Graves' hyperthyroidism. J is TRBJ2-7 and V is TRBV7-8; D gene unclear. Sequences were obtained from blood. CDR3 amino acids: CASSEISETYSYEQYF. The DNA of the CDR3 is TGTGCCAGCAGTGAAATATCGGAGACATACTCCTACGAGCAGTACTTC.